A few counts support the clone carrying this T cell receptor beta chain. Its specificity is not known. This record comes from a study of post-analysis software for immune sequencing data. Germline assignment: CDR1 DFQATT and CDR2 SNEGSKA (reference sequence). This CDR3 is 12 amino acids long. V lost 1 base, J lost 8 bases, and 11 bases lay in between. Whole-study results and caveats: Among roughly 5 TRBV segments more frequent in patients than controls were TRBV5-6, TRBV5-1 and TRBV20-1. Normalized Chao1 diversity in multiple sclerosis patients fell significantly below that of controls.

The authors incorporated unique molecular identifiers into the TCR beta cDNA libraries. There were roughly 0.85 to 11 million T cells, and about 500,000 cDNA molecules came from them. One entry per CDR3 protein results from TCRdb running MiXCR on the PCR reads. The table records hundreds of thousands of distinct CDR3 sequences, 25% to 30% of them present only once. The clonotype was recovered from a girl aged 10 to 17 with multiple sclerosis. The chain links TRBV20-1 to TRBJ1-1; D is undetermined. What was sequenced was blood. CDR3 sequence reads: CSARALGFEAFF. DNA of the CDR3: TGCAGTGCTAGAGCCCTGGGGTTCGAAGCTTTCTTT.